This T cell receptor beta chain was observed in a study of molecular identifiers for immune sequencing clone quantification. Study observations and caveats: Identical barcode-sharing TCR molecules could lead to underestimated sizes for highly expanded clones.

From roughly 20,000 to 1,000,000 sorted cells, naive CD8 libraries were generated with 10%, 30% or 50% RNA. For naive CD8 T cells, sorting used the CD8+CD4-CCR7+CD45RA+ phenotype. This clonotype was counted many times. Its antigen is currently unknown. TCRdb redid the calling of the PCR reads with MiXCR, one entry per CDR3 protein. This table has tens of thousands of distinct CDR3 sequences, roughly a fifth appearing once. This CDR3 is 14 amino acids long. Trimming shortened V by 0 bases and J by 3 bases, and 6 bases separated the two germline ends. The J gene is TRBJ1-5, the V gene TRBV12-3 or TRBV12-4; no clear D. This clonotype was obtained from a human donor in good health. Some libraries in this study had Jurkat cell RNA spiked in. The sequenced material came from naive CD8+ T cells from blood, with Jurkat cell RNA spiked in. The subset was: FACS-sorted CD8+CD4-CCR7+CD45RA+ naive T cells. CDR3 nucleotide sequence: TGTGCCAGCAGTTTAGCTTTGATCAATCAGCCCCAGCATTTT. Its protein is CASSLALINQPQHF.